These T cell receptor beta chains were read from a single sample in a study of CD8 T cells in ankylosing spondylitis. TCRdb itself ran the 5' RACE reads through MiXCR, one entry per CDR3 protein. The table includes some 200,000 distinct CDR3 sequences, roughly 18% detected once. Sequencing was carried out using blood, either unsorted or a sorted T cell fraction (not recorded which). All receptors derive from a male donor under 30 with ankylosing spondylitis or in good health (not recorded which). Both conserved end residues are part of each CDR3. D genes are given only for firm matches. Some rows have no size entry. The others give once, few or many, or a class for an expanded clone.

v_call,d_call,clone_size,j_call,cdr3_nt,cdr3_aa
TRBV12-3/TRBV12-4,.,many,TRBJ2-3,TGTGCCAGCAGTTTAAAGATGCAGTATTTT,CASSLKMQYF
TRBV9,TRBD1,many,TRBJ1-2,TGTGCCAGCAGCGTACAGGGGGCATCTGGCTACACCTTC,CASSVQGASGYTF
TRBV5-5,TRBD1,many,TRBJ2-4,TGTGCCAGCAGCTCCGCCGGGACAGAAAACATTCAGTACTTC,CASSSAGTENIQYF
TRBV13,TRBD1,many,TRBJ1-1,TGTGTCAGCAGCTTAGGGGGCGGGAACACTGAAGCTTTCTTT,CVSSLGGGNTEAFF
TRBV3-1,TRBD1,many,TRBJ1-2,TGTGCCAGCAGTTCTGACAGGGGGCACAACTATGGCTACACCTTC,CASSSDRGHNYGYTF
TRBV29-1,.,many,TRBJ1-1,TGCAGCGTTTACCGGTTTTGGAACACTGAAGCTTTCTTT,CSVYRFWNTEAFF
TRBV30,TRBD2,many,TRBJ2-3,TGTGCCGGGGGGGTCCTAGGGCAGTATTTT,CAGGVLGQYF
TRBV5-1,.,many,TRBJ2-2,TGCGCCAGCAGCTTGCTCCAGGGGAAAGAAGGGGAGCTGTTTTTT,CASSLLQGKEGELFF
TRBV7-3,.,many,TRBJ2-2,TGCGCCAGCAGCTTGTCGAACACCGGGGAGCTGTTTTTT,CASSLSNTGELFF
TRBV10-3,.,many,TRBJ1-5,TGTGCCATCAGTGAGTCGGAGGTGATGAGTCAGCCCCAGCATTTT,CAISESEVMSQPQHF
TRBV25-1,TRBD1,few,TRBJ1-1,TGTGCCAGCAGTGGGGGGACAGGGCTTGAAGCTTTCTTT,CASSGGTGLEAFF
TRBV20-1,TRBD2,many,TRBJ2-1,TGCAGTGCAACCCGGATAGCGGGCCTCTCCTACAATGAGCAGTTCTTC,CSATRIAGLSYNEQFF
TRBV4-1,.,once,TRBJ2-5,TGCGCCAGCAGCCAAGCAGGGGTTGGAGAGACCCAGTACTTC,CASSQAGVGETQYF
TRBV5-1,TRBD2,many,TRBJ2-3,TGCGCCAGCAGCCCGGGACTAGCGGGACCGGCGGATACGCAGTATTTT,CASSPGLAGPADTQYF
TRBV20-1,.,many,TRBJ1-2,TGCAGTGCTCACAATGGTTTTCAGACCGGACGCTACACCTTC,CSAHNGFQTGRYTF
TRBV12-3/TRBV12-4,TRBD1,many,TRBJ2-7,TGTGCCAGCAGTTCAACAGGGGCGGGTTACGAGCAGTACTTC,CASSSTGAGYEQYF
TRBV12-3/TRBV12-4,TRBD1,.,TRBJ2-4,TGTGCCAGCAGTTGGGCCGGGACAGGGGGCGGCAAAAACATTCAGTACTTC,CASSWAGTGGGKNIQYF
TRBV27,.,.,TRBJ2-7,TGTGCCAGCAGTTTCAGCCCAGACGTAGGCTCCGAGCAGTACTTC,CASSFSPDVGSEQYF
TRBV12-3/TRBV12-4,.,many,TRBJ1-2,TGTGCCAGCAGTTTTTACAGGGAGCTTCCCTATGGCTACACCTTC,CASSFYRELPYGYTF
TRBV29-1,.,many,TRBJ2-3,TGCAGCGTGAGTAGGAAAGATACGCAGTATTTT,CSVSRKDTQYF
TRBV27,TRBD2,.,TRBJ2-7,TGTGCCAGCAGTCGACTAGCGGGAGGGACGGAGTACTTC,CASSRLAGGTEYF
TRBV29-1,.,many,TRBJ2-7,TGCAGCGTGGAACCAAATTCCTACGAGCAGTACTTC,CSVEPNSYEQYF
TRBV12-3/TRBV12-4,.,many,TRBJ1-5,TGTGCCAGCACCGACCGAGGGGACCTCAATCAGCCCCAGCATTTT,CASTDRGDLNQPQHF
TRBV27,.,.,TRBJ2-2,TGTGCCAGCAGTTTAGGGCAGGGGTGGACCGGGGAGCTGTTTTTT,CASSLGQGWTGELFF
TRBV6-5,TRBD2,.,TRBJ2-1,TGTGCCAGCAGTTTCCCCAGTGGTAGCGGGAGGTTGGGTTACAATGAGCAGTTCTTC,CASSFPSGSGRLGYNEQFF
TRBV7-2,TRBD2,many,TRBJ2-1,TGTGCCAGCACCTCCCCCGGCGGGAGGGGCGACAATGAGCAGTTCTTC,CASTSPGGRGDNEQFF
TRBV6-6,.,many,TRBJ2-3,TGTGCCAGCAGCGCCCCGATGGATACGCAGTATTTT,CASSAPMDTQYF
TRBV27,.,few,TRBJ2-1,TGTGCCAGCCTCTCGGGCGCTCTGCAGTTCTTC,CASLSGALQFF
TRBV29-1,.,many,TRBJ1-1,TGCAGCGTTGAGGGGGAAGGAGGCGACACTGAAGCTTTCTTT,CSVEGEGGDTEAFF
TRBV20-1,.,many,TRBJ2-1,TGCAGTGCTAGAGATCAGCCAGGGGTTTCCTACAATGAGCAGTTCTTC,CSARDQPGVSYNEQFF
TRBV12-3/TRBV12-4,.,many,TRBJ1-2,TGTGCCAGCACTCAGGGTTCGGGAGGCTACACCTTC,CASTQGSGGYTF
TRBV15,.,many,TRBJ1-4,TGTGCCAGTTCCAGGACAGATGAAAAACTGTTTTTT,CASSRTDEKLFF
TRBV7-2,.,once,TRBJ2-4,TGTGCCAGCAGCATACTGACTGGGCTGGACATTCAGTACTTC,CASSILTGLDIQYF
TRBV19,.,many,TRBJ2-1,TGTGCCAGTAGGGAACCAAACAACGACAATGAGCAGTTCTTC,CASREPNNDNEQFF
TRBV2,.,many,TRBJ2-4,TGTGCCAGCACGGTCCCCGGGGGCATTCAGTACTTC,CASTVPGGIQYF
TRBV29-1,.,many,TRBJ1-5,TGCAGCGTTGAAGATCTTGGTCAGCCCCAGCATTTT,CSVEDLGQPQHF
TRBV6-5,.,many,TRBJ1-1,TGTGCCAGCAGTAAGCACACTGAAGCTTTCTTT,CASSKHTEAFF
TRBV7-2,TRBD2,.,TRBJ2-2,TGTGCCAGCAGCTTTACTAGCGGAGTCACCGGGGAGCTGTTTTTT,CASSFTSGVTGELFF
TRBV4-1,.,many,TRBJ2-1,TGCGCCAGCAGCCAACTCCTGGGGGAGCAGTTCTTC,CASSQLLGEQFF
TRBV20-1,.,many,TRBJ1-4,TGCAGTGCTATAAACCGCGGAGGGTATGAAAAACTGTTTTTT,CSAINRGGYEKLFF
TRBV5-5,TRBD2,many,TRBJ2-2,TGTGCCAGCAGCTTGGTGGGAGGGGTCGGGGAGCTGTTTTTT,CASSLVGGVGELFF
TRBV29-1,.,many,TRBJ1-1,TGCAGCGTTGAAGATAATCCCACTGAAGCTTTCTTT,CSVEDNPTEAFF
TRBV7-2,.,many,TRBJ2-3,TGTGCCAGCAGCTTAGATTTGTGGGGAGCCACAGATACGCAGTATTTT,CASSLDLWGATDTQYF
TRBV20-1,TRBD1,few,TRBJ2-7,TGCAGTGCTTTCCCCTGGGACAGTTCCTACGAGCAGTACTTC,CSAFPWDSSYEQYF
TRBV7-2,.,many,TRBJ1-6,TGTGCCAGCAGCTATGGTCTGTTGTATAATTCACCCCTCCACTTT,CASSYGLLYNSPLHF
TRBV7-3,.,once,TRBJ1-5,TGCGCGGAGCGCAATCAGCCCCAGCATTTT,CAERNQPQHF
TRBV4-1,.,.,TRBJ2-3,TGCGCCAGCAGCCAACATGCAGATACGCAGTATTTT,CASSQHADTQYF
TRBV10-2,.,.,TRBJ2-1,TGCGCCAGCAGTATCGCCCTCAATGAGCAGTTCTTC,CASSIALNEQFF
TRBV6-5,TRBD1,many,TRBJ1-1,TGTGCCAGCAGTTACGTCTTTTCTTCGGGACAGGGGTTTCCCGCTTTCTTT,CASSYVFSSGQGFPAFF
TRBV6-6,.,few,TRBJ2-5,TGTGCCAGCAGTTACTCGGAGGCGCAACCTCGGAACTTC,CASSYSEAQPRNF
TRBV20-1,TRBD1,many,TRBJ2-5,TGCAGTGCTCCCAGGACAGGGGAAGAGACCCAGTACTTC,CSAPRTGEETQYF
TRBV12-3/TRBV12-4,.,many,TRBJ1-1,TGTGCCAGCAGAACGTCAGGGGAAGGGGAGACTGAAGCTTTCTTT,CASRTSGEGETEAFF
TRBV15,TRBD2,many,TRBJ2-1,TGTGCCACCAGCAGCCGGCGCGGACTAGCGACCTCCTACAATGAGCAGTTCTTC,CATSSRRGLATSYNEQFF
TRBV5-4,TRBD2,few,TRBJ2-1,TGTGCCAGCAGCTCAATTGCGGGAGGCCGTCCCGAGCAGTTCTTC,CASSSIAGGRPEQFF
TRBV21-1,.,many,TRBJ2-1,TGTGCCAGCAGCAAAGCAACTAGCGGGAGTACCTCCTACAATGAGCAGTTCTTC,CASSKATSGSTSYNEQFF
TRBV28,.,many,TRBJ1-2,TGTGCCAGCAGTTTCGGGACGACTTTTAACTATGGCTACACCTTC,CASSFGTTFNYGYTF
TRBV12-3/TRBV12-4,TRBD1,.,TRBJ2-1,TGTGCCAGCAGTTTCAGCCCAGTCGGCAGGGGGCGGAATGAGCAGTTCTTC,CASSFSPVGRGRNEQFF
TRBV5-1,.,many,TRBJ1-2,TGCGCCAGCACCCGGGGGAACTATGGCTACACCTTC,CASTRGNYGYTF
TRBV19,.,many,TRBJ2-7,TGTGCCAGTAGGTCCCCACAGAGCTCCTACGAGCAGTACTTC,CASRSPQSSYEQYF
TRBV6-5,.,many,TRBJ2-5,TGTGCCAGCAGTCACCTGGAGACCCAGTACTTC,CASSHLETQYF